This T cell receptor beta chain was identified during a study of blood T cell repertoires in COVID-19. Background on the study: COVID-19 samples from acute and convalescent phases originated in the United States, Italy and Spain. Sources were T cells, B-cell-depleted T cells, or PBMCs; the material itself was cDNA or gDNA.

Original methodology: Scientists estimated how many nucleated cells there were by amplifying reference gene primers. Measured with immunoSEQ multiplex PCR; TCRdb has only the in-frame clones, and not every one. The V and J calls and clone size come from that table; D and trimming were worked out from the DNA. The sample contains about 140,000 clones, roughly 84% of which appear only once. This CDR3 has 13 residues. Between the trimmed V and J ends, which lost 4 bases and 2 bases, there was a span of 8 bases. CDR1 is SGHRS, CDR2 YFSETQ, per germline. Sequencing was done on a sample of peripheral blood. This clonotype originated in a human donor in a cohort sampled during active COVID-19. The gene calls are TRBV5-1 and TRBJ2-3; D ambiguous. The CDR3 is CASSPTVTDTQYF. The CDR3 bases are TGCGCCAGCAGCCCTACAGTCACAGATACGCAGTATTTT.